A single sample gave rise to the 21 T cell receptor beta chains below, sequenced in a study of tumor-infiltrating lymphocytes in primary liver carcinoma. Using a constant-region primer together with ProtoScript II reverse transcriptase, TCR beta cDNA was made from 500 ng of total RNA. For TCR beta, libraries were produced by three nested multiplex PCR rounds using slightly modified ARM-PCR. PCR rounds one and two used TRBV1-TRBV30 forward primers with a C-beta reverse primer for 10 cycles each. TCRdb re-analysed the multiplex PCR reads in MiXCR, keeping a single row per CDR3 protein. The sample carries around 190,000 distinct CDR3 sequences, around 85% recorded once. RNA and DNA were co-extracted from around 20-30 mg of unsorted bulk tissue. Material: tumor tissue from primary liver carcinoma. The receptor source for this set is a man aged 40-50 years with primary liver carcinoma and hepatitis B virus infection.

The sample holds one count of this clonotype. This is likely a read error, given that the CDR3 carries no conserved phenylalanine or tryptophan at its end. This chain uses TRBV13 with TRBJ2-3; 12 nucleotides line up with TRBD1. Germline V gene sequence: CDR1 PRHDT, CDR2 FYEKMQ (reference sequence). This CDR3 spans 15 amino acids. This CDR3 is CASSPGTGGTGTQYL. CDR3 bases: TGTGCCAGCAGCCCTGGGACAGGGGGCACAGGTACGCAGTATCTT.

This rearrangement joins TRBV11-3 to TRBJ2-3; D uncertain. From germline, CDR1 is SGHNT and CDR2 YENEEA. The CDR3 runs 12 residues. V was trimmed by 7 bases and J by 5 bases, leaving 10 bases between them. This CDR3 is CASTIHEDTQYF. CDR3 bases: TGTGCCAGCACCATCCATGAAGATACGCAGTATTTT.

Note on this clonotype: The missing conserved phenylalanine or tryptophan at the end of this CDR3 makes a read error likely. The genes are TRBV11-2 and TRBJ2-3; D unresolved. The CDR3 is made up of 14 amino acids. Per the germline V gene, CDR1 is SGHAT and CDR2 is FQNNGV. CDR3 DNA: TGTGCCAACAGCTTAAACCGACAATGGGATACGCAGTATATT. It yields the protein CANSLNRQWDTQYI.

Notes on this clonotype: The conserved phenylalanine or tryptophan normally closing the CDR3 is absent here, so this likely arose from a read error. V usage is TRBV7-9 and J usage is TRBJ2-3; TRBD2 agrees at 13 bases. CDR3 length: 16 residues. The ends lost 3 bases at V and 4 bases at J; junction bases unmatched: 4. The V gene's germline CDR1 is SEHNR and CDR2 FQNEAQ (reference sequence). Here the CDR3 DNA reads TGTGCCAGCAGCTTCTGGACTAGCGGGAGCCCAGATACGCAGTATCTT. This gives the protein CASSFWTSGSPDTQYL.

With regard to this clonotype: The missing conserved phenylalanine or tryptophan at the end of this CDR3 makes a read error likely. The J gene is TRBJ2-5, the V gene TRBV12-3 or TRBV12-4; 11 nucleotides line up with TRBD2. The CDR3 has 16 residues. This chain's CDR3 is CVSRRGTSGIQETQYL. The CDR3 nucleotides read TGTGTCAGCAGACGAGGGACTAGCGGAATCCAAGAGACCCAGTACTTA.

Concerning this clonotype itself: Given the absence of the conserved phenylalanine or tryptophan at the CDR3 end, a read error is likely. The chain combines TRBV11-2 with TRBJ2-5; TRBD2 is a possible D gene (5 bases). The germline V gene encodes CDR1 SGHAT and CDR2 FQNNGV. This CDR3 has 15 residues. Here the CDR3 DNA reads TGTGCCAGCAGTCGTTGGACTGATCCCGCGGAGACTCAGTACTCC. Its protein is CASSRWTDPAETQYS.

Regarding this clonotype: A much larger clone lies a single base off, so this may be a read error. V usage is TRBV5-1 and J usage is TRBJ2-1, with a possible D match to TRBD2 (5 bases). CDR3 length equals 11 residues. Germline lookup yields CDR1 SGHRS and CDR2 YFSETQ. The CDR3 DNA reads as TGCTCCAGTCGGCGGGCTGATGAGCAGTTCTTC. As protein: CSSRRADEQFF. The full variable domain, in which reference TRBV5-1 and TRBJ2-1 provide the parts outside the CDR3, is KAGVTQTPRYLIKTRGQQVTLSCSPISGHRSVSWYQQTPGQGLQFLFEYFSETQRNKGNFPGRFSGRQFSNSRSEMNVSTLELGDSALYLCSSRRADEQFFGPGTRLTVL.

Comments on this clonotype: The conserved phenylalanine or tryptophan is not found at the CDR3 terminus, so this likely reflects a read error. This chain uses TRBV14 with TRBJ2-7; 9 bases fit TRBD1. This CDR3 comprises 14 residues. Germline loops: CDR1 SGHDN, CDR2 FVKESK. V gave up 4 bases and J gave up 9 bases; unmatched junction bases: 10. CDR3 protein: CASSRGQGVMRQYL. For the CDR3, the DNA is TGTGCCAGCAGCCGGGGACAGGGAGTCATGCGGCAGTACTTA.

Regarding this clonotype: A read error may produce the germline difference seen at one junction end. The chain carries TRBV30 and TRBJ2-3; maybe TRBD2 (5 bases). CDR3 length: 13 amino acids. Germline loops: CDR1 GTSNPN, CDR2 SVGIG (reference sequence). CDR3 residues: CASCQRNTDTKYF. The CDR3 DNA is TGTGCTTCATGCCAGCGGAACACAGATACGAAGTATTTT.

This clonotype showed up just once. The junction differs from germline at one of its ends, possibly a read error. CDR3 amino acids: CASSSGGSTGGARTDTQYF. The CDR3, as DNA: TGTGCCAGCAGCTCTGGGGGAAGCACTGGTGGAGCCCGCACAGATACGCAATATTTT. The chain has TRBV11-1 and TRBJ2-3; D could derive from TRBD1 or TRBD2 (5 bases each). The CDR3 consists of 19 residues. CDR1 is SGHAT and CDR2 is FQDESV in the germline V gene (reference sequence).

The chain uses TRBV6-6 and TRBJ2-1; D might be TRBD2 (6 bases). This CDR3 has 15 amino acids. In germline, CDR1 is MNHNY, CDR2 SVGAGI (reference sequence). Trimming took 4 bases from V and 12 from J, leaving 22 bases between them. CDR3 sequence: CASSLTSLVGDVQFF. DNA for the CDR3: TGTGCCAGCAGTTTAACTAGCCTGGTGGGGGATGTGCAGTTCTTC.

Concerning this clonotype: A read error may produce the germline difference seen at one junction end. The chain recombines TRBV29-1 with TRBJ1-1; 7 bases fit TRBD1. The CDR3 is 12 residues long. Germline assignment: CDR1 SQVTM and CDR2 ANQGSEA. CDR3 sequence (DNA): TGTAACGTGGGGACAGCCATGACTGAAGCTTTCTTT. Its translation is CNVGTAMTEAFF. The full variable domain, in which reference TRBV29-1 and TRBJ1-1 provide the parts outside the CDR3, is SAVISQKPSRDICQRGTSLTIQCQVDSQVTMMFWYRQQPGQSLTLIATANQGSEATYESGFVIDKFPISRPNLTFSTLTVSNMSPEDSSIYLCNVGTAMTEAFFGQGTRLTVV.

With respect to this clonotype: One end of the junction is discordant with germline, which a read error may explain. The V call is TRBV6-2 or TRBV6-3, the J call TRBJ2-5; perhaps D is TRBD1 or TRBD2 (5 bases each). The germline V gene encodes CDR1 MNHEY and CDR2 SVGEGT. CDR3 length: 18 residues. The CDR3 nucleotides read TGTGCCAGCTGTTCCCACCCTTGGGACCTCCTGTACCAAGATACCCAGTACTTC. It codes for CASCSHPWDLLYQDTQYF.

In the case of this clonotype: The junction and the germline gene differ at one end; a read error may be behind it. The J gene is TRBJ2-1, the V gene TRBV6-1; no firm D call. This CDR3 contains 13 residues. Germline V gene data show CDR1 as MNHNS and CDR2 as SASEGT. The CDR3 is CASSEERRIEKFF. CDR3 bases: TGCGCCAGCAGTGAAGAGAGGCGCATTGAGAAGTTCTTC.

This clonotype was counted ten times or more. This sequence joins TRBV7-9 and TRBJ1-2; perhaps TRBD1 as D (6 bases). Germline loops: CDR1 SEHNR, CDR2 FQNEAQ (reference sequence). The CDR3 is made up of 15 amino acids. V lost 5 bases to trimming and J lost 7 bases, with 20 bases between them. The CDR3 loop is CASSRGASKGAGYTF. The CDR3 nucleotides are TGTGCCAGCAGCCGGGGGGCCTCTAAGGGAGCTGGCTACACCTTC.

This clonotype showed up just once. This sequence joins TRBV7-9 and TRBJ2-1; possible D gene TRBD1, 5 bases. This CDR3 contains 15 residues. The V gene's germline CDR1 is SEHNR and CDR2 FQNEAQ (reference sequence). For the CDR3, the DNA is TGTGTCAGTAGTGACAGTTTATTCGAAAACAATGAGCAGTTCTTC. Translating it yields CVSSDSLFENNEQFF.

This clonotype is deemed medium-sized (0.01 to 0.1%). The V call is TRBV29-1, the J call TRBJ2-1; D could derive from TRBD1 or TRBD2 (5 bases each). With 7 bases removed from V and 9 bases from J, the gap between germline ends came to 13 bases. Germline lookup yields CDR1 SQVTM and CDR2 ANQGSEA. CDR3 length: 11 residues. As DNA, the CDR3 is TGCAGCGGGGGCTCGGGAAGTGAGCAGTTCTTC. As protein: CSGGSGSEQFF.

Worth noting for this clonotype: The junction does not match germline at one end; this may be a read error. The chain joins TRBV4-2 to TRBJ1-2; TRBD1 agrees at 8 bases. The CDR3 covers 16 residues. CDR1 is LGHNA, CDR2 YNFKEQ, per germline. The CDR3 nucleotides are TGTGCTAGCAGCCAAGGGGCGTGGGGACAGGACGATGGCTACACCTTC. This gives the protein CASSQGAWGQDDGYTF.

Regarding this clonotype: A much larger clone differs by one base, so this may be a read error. The CDR3 nucleotides are TGTGCCAGCAGTTTATACAGGGCCCAACTCATTCAGCCCCAGCATTTT. Amino acids: CASSLYRAQLIQPQHF. The rearrangement joins TRBV28 to TRBJ1-5, with a weak D call TRBD1 (6 bases). CDR1 and CDR2 from the germline V gene are MDHEN and SYDVKM. The V gene lost 1 base and the J gene lost 6 bases, with 16 bases spanning the gap. The CDR3 spans 16 residues.

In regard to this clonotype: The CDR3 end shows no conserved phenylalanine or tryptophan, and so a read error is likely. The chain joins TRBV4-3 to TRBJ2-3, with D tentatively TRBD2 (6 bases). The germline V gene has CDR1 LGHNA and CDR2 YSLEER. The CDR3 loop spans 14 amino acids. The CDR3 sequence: CTSSPTSGTDTQYC. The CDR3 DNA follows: TGCACCAGCAGCCCGACCAGCGGGACAGATACGCAGTATTGT.

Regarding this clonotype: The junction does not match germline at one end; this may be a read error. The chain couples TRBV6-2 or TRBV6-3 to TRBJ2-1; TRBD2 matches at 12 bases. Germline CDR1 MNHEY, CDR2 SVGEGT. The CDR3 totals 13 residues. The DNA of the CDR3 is TGTGCCAACAGGACTAGCGGGATCGGTGAGCAGTCCTTT. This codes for CANRTSGIGEQSF.